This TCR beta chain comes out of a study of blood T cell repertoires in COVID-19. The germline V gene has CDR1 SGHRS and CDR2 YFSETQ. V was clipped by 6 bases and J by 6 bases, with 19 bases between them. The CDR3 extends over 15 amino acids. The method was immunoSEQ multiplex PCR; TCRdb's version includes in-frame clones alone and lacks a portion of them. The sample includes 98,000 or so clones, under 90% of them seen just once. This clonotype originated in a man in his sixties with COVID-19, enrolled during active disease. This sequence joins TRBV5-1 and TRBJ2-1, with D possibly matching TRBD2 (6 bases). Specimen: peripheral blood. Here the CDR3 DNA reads TGCGCCAGCATCCCTGGGGGGTCGCGGGGCAATGAGCAGTTCTTC. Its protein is CASIPGGSRGNEQFF.